A single sample is the source of the 21 T cell receptor beta chains below, sequenced in a study of OX40 agonist ivuxolimab in advanced cancers. The table came from immunoSEQ multiplex PCR; TCRdb's copy has only in-frame clones and leaves some out. The sample contains roughly 40,000 clones, around 83% of which appear only once. The specimen comprised CD4+ or CD8+ T cells sorted from blood, sampled in a trial of the OX40 agonist ivuxolimab. The source of these receptors is an adult with an advanced solid tumor such as melanoma, head and neck, liver or kidney cancer.

Here the CDR3 reads CASTPNHGRLNQPQHF. In nucleotides, the CDR3 is TGCGCCAGCACCCCAAACCATGGACGACTAAATCAGCCCCAGCATTTT. V is TRBV4-3 and J is TRBJ1-5; the D is unclear. Germline CDR1 is LGHNA and CDR2 is YSLEER. Trimming removed 7 bases from V and 4 bases from J, with 20 bases in between. The CDR3 runs to 16 residues.

The genes are TRBV12-5 and TRBJ2-3, with 9 bases fitting TRBD1. This CDR3 has 14 residues. J gave up 2 bases and V 8 bases, and 5 bases lay outside the gene matches. CDR1 is LGHNT and CDR2 is FRNRAP in the germline V gene. CDR3 loop: CASTRDRATDTQYF. DNA for the CDR3: TGTGCTAGTACCCGGGACAGGGCCACAGATACGCAGTATTTT.

This sequence joins TRBV5-1 and TRBJ1-3; the D is unclear. This CDR3 contains 13 residues. The germline CDR1 and CDR2 sequences are SGHRS and YFSETQ. Deletions cut 7 bases from V and 0 bases from J, with 8 bases between. The CDR3, as DNA: TGCGCCAGCGGCCTATTCTCTGGAAACACCATATATTTT. Translating it yields CASGLFSGNTIYF.

This clone appeared once. The J gene is TRBJ2-5, the V gene TRBV5-4; D is undetermined. Trimming shortened V by 5 bases and J by 2 bases, and 16 bases separated the two germline ends. This CDR3 contains 15 residues. Germline values: CDR1 SGHNT, CDR2 YYREEE (reference sequence). The CDR3 bases are TGTGCCAGCAGAGTTGCAGAGACGGCTCAAGAGACCCAGTACTTC. Protein product: CASRVAETAQETQYF.

The chain recombines TRBV7-9 with TRBJ2-7, with a tentative D call TRBD2 (6 bases). Deletions cut 5 bases from V and 7 bases from J, with 9 bases between. The germline V gene encodes CDR1 SEHNR and CDR2 FQNEAQ (reference sequence). This CDR3 is 11 amino acids long. The CDR3 spells CASSQGGEQYF. CDR3 sequence (DNA): TGTGCCAGCAGCCAGGGAGGTGAGCAGTACTTC.

This chain joins TRBV7-9 and TRBJ1-1, with 12 bases lining up with TRBD1. The V segment lost 6 bases and the J segment 10 bases; nucleotides outside the gene matches: 12. The germline V gene has CDR1 SEHNR and CDR2 FQNEAQ (reference sequence). The CDR3 has 15 amino acids. The CDR3 nucleotides are TGTGCCAGCAGTCCGGGACAGGGGGCGCTTCTTTTAGCTTTCTTT. Translating it yields CASSPGQGALLLAFF.

This CDR3 is CASSYSGQRWETQYF. DNA for the CDR3: TGTGCCAGCAGTTACTCGGGCCAGAGATGGGAGACCCAGTACTTC. The rearrangement uses TRBV6-5 and TRBJ2-5; D unclear. CDR3 size: 15 residues. Germline V CDR1 and CDR2: MNHEY, SVGAGI. Trimming stripped 0 bases from V and 5 bases from J, with 13 bases between.

This clone counts as medium-sized. The V call is TRBV5-5, the J call TRBJ1-1; D is ambiguous. V lost 1 base and J 7 bases, leaving 5 bases between the germline ends. Germline V gene sequence: CDR1 SGHKS, CDR2 YYEKEE (reference sequence). This CDR3 contains 11 residues. The CDR3 DNA is TGTGCCAGCAGCTTGTGGGTTGAAGCTTTCTTT. Its protein product is CASSLWVEAFF.

V gene TRBV4-1 combines with J gene TRBJ2-7, with 9 bases matching TRBD1. This CDR3 region has 15 residues. With V trimmed by 3 bases and J by 5 bases, 8 bases remained unmatched. Looked up from germline, CDR1 is MGHRA and CDR2 is YSYEKL. The CDR3 protein is CASSHSLTGGNEQYF. In DNA, the CDR3 is TGCGCCAGCAGCCATTCCTTGACAGGGGGAAACGAGCAGTACTTC.

V gene TRBV15 combines with J gene TRBJ1-2; D uncertain. V lost 4 bases, J lost 7 bases, and 13 bases lay in between. The CDR3 extends over 13 amino acids. The germline V gene encodes CDR1 LNHNV and CDR2 YYDKDF (reference sequence). The CDR3 protein is CATSKRESRGYTF. The CDR3, as DNA: TGTGCCACCAGCAAACGGGAGAGTCGTGGCTACACCTTC.

The rearrangement joins TRBV6-5 to TRBJ1-2; a weak D match, TRBD1 (6 bases). Germline assignment: CDR1 MNHEY and CDR2 SVGAGI. This CDR3 comprises 11 residues. The V gene lost 10 bases and the J gene lost 8 bases, with 14 bases spanning the gap. The CDR3 nucleotides read TGTGCCACTGAGGGGGGAGGAGGCTACACCTTC. Its translation is CATEGGGGYTF.

The chain joins TRBV9 to TRBJ1-1, with TRBD1 identical over 8 bases. Germline V gives CDR1 SGDLS, CDR2 YYNGEE. The CDR3 sequence is 15 residues long. V lost 6 bases, J lost 4 bases, and 11 bases stayed unmatched. CDR3 in DNA: TGTGCCAGCAACCCCACGGCGGACAGGGTCACTGAAGCTTTCTTT. As protein: CASNPTADRVTEAFF.

The genes are TRBV19 and TRBJ1-5; the match to TRBD1 covers 7 bases. The CDR3 runs to 18 residues. CDR1 and CDR2 (germline): LNHDA, SQIVND (reference sequence). The V gene end was trimmed by 9 bases and the J gene end by 0 bases; junction bases not matched to a gene: 17. CDR3 coding DNA: TGTGCCAGCAAACCCCTCATCGGGACAGAGAGTAGCAATCAGCCCCAGCATTTT. This gives the protein CASKPLIGTESSNQPQHF.

The chain uses TRBV7-9 and TRBJ1-1; D is ambiguous. This CDR3 spans 16 amino acids. V shed 1 base and J shed 0 bases, with 12 bases lying between them. The germline gives CDR1 SEHNR, CDR2 FQNEAQ (reference sequence). This chain's CDR3 is CASSLGPGYMNTEAFF. The DNA for the CDR3 is TGTGCCAGCAGCTTAGGTCCTGGCTACATGAACACTGAAGCTTTCTTT.

The chain combines TRBV19 with TRBJ1-5; 7 bases are a match to TRBD1. J gave up 3 bases and V 5 bases, and 4 bases lay outside the gene matches. CDR1 LNHDA and CDR2 SQIVND come from the germline V gene (reference sequence). This CDR3 is built from 14 residues. The CDR3: CASSQGVLNQPQHF. CDR3 bases: TGTGCCAGTAGTCAGGGGGTTCTCAATCAGCCCCAGCATTTT.

The CDR3 region is CASSETRGETQYF. CDR3 sequence (DNA): TGTGCCAGCAGCGAGACCCGCGGGGAGACCCAGTACTTC. The genes are TRBV7-9 and TRBJ2-5; TRBD2 is a possible D gene (5 bases). Between the trimmed V and J ends, which lost 5 bases and 5 bases, there was a span of 12 bases. Germline CDR1 reads SEHNR; CDR2 reads FQNEAQ (reference sequence). This CDR3 is 13 amino acids long.

V usage is TRBV5-6 and J usage is TRBJ2-2; 7 positions agree with TRBD1. This CDR3 is built from 13 residues. Trimming removed 5 bases from V and 7 bases from J; junction bases left unmatched: 5. Germline V gene sequence: CDR1 SGHDT, CDR2 YYEEEE. The CDR3 reads CASSLGGYGELFF. In DNA, the CDR3 is TGTGCCAGCAGTTTAGGGGGCTACGGGGAGCTGTTTTTT.

V and J are TRBV7-9 and TRBJ2-2, with TRBD1 matching over 9 bases. Looked up from germline, CDR1 is SEHNR and CDR2 is FQNEAQ (reference sequence). V shed 2 bases, J shed 9 bases, and the junction held 7 bases outside the gene matches. This CDR3 is 15 amino acids long. CDR3 bases: TGTGCCAGCAGCTTACACACAGGGGGCATGAGGGAGCTGTTTTTT. Its translation: CASSLHTGGMRELFF.

The rearrangement links TRBV7-9 to TRBJ1-5; tentative D call: TRBD1 (6 bases). Germline V gene sequence: CDR1 SEHNR, CDR2 FQNEAQ (reference sequence). Trimming removed 5 bases from V and 0 bases from J, with 11 bases in between. The CDR3 spans 15 residues. This chain's CDR3 is CASSNDRFSNQPQHF. The CDR3 nucleotides are TGTGCCAGCAGCAACGACAGGTTTAGCAATCAGCCCCAGCATTTT.

A word on this clone: The identical CDR3 is also encoded by other nucleotide sequences in the sample. This rearrangement joins TRBV27 to TRBJ2-7, with unresolved D. There are 13 residues in the CDR3. V lost 0 bases to trimming and J lost 2 bases, with 5 bases between them. CDR1 and CDR2 (germline): MNHEY, SMNVEV (reference sequence). CDR3 sequence: CASSLSGAYEQYF. DNA for the CDR3: TGTGCCAGCAGTTTATCCGGAGCCTACGAGCAGTACTTC.

This clone turned up a few times. The J gene is TRBJ1-1, the V gene TRBV7-9, with unresolved D. Germline CDR1 is SEHNR and CDR2 is FQNEAQ (reference sequence). The CDR3 is 10 residues long. V shed 0 bases and J shed 8 bases, with 1 base lying between them. CDR3 DNA: TGTGCCAGCAGCTTAGCCGAAGCTTTCTTT. Translation: CASSLAEAFF.